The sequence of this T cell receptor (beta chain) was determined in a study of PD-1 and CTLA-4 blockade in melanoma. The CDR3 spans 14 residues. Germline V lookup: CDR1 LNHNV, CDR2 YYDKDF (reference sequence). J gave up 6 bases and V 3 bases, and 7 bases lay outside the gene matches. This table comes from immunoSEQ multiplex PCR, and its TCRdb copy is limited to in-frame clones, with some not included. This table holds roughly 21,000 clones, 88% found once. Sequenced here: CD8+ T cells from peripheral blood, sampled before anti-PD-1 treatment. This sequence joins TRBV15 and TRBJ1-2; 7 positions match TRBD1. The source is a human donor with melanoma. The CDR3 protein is CATSREGASNGYTF. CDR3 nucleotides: TGTGCCACCAGCAGGGAGGGGGCGAGTAATGGCTACACCTTC.